The T cell receptor (beta chain) described here comes from a study of post-analysis software for immune sequencing data. Across the study: The courses of disease that were included comprised relapsing-remitting, secondary progressive and progressive-relapsing multiple sclerosis. Findings and caveats of the study: TRBV segments more frequent in patients than in controls numbered five and included TRBV5-6, TRBV5-1 and TRBV20-1. F-measure co-clustering was strong for batch-matched samples.

The TCR beta cDNA libraries contained unique molecular identifiers. TCRdb re-called the PCR reads through MiXCR, storing one row per CDR3 protein. The sample lists roughly 170,000 distinct CDR3 sequences; approximately 30% were seen once. Concerning this clonotype: Its antigen is still unknown. This may come from a read error, since a much larger clone is one base off.

The V gene's germline CDR1 is KGHDR and CDR2 SFDVKD. This CDR3 spans 18 amino acids. The gene calls are TRBV24-1 and TRBJ2-6; perhaps D is TRBD1 or TRBD2 (5 bases each). The clonotype comes from a girl between 5 and 17 years old with multiple sclerosis. What was sequenced was blood. In nucleotides, the CDR3 is TGTGTCACCAGTGATCCGAACCCGGGGCGCTCTGGGGCCAACGTCCTGACTTTC. Its translation is CVTSDPNPGRSGANVLTF.